The T cell receptor beta chain under discussion was sequenced for a study of CD8 T cells in ankylosing spondylitis. The study's findings and limits: Matched ankylosing spondylitis synovial fluid reportedly contained a significantly enriched population of disease-linked clones. Characteristic, it appeared, of ankylosing spondylitis blood was a TCR beta motif of eight highly homologous variants. Disease-associated clones were CD8+ and fairly uncommon in peripheral blood. In synovial fluid and blood from reactive arthritis, some motif variants were previously reported.

This clonotype was seen a few times. The antigen is undetermined. Using quantitative 5'-RACE with molecular barcodes, the authors made TCR beta libraries. In TCRdb, the 5' RACE reads were re-called with MiXCR into one record per CDR3 protein. The sample gives around 94,000 distinct CDR3 sequences, roughly 9% of which show up once; about 31% is in the top ten. From germline, CDR1 is MDHEN and CDR2 SYDVKM. V gave up 3 bases and J gave up 7 bases; unmatched junction bases: 9. The CDR3 runs to 15 residues. The sequenced material came from blood, either unsorted or a sorted T cell fraction (not recorded which). This chain uses TRBV28 with TRBJ1-5, with 7 bases matching TRBD1. The clonotype comes from a male donor with ankylosing spondylitis. The CDR3 region is CASSFSTGTEQPQHF. The CDR3 bases are TGTGCCAGCAGTTTTTCGACCGGGACAGAACAGCCCCAGCATTTT.